The 8 T cell receptor beta chains presented below share a single source sample, sequenced in a study of tissue T cells after allogeneic stem cell transplantation. Sequencing was performed with immunoSEQ multiplex PCR; in TCRdb, only in-frame clones are kept and a portion is missing. In the table there are 7,500 to 8,000 clones, about 35% of which are singletons. Time point: mouse harvest day 14 after allogeneic transplant. Tail vein injection delivered 10^7 T-cell-depleted bone marrow cells and 10^6 splenic CD5+ T cells. Material for sequencing was skin. Every receptor here comes from a female BALB/c mouse given C57BL/6 T cells with graft-versus-host disease after an allogeneic hematopoietic cell transplant.

This clone showed up just a few times. Each gene name is a mouse one. The read falls 1 residue short of the CDR3 end, and the missing part is taken from the germline J gene. This sequence joins TRBV31 and TRBJ2-1; TRBD2 matches 9 bases. With V trimmed by 3 bases and J by 1 base, 4 bases remained unmatched. This CDR3 has 15 amino acids. Germline V CDR1 and CDR2: GKSSPN, SITVG. CDR3 sequence reads: CAWRLGGGNYAEQFF. The part of the CDR3 DNA that was read is TGTGCCTGGAGGCTGGGGGGGGGCAACTATGCTGAGCAGTTC. The full variable domain, in which reference TRBV31 and TRBJ2-1 provide the parts outside the CDR3, is AQTIHQWPVAEIKAVGSPLSLGCTIKGKSSPNLYWYWQATGGTLQQLFYSITVGQVESVVQLNLSASRPKDDQFILSTEKLLLSHSGFYLCAWRLGGGNYAEQFFGPGTRLTVL.

About this clone: Germline and genes: mouse. The read ends 1 residue before the CDR3 terminus; that terminus is restored from the germline J gene. The chain has TRBV13-2 and TRBJ2-5; 8 bases map to TRBD2. The ends lost 4 bases at V and 4 bases at J; junction bases unmatched: 8. CDR1 is NNHNN and CDR2 is SYGAGS in the germline V gene (reference sequence). CDR3 length: 15 amino acids. This CDR3 reads CASGLDWGGKDTQYF. Incomplete CDR3 DNA: TGTGCCAGCGGTCTCGACTGGGGAGGGAAAGACACCCAGTAC.

Comments on this clone: The gene names here belong to mouse. The sequence runs out 1 residue before the end of the CDR3; the remainder is reconstructed from the germline J gene. The chain joins TRBV26 to TRBJ2-5; D call uncertain. V lost 4 bases to trimming and J lost 1 base, with 6 bases between them. The CDR3 is made up of 13 amino acids. Germline V gene data show CDR1 as KGHPV and CDR2 as FQNQEV (reference sequence). The CDR3 bases that were read are TGTGCCAGCAGTCCGACATACCAAGACACCCAGTAC. It encodes CASSPTYQDTQY. The CDR3 as a whole reads CASSPTYQDTQYF.

This clone was found a few times. Genes and germline are mouse. The read ends 1 residue early relative to the CDR3; the germline J gene fills the gap. This chain links TRBV3 with TRBJ1-4; perhaps TRBD1 as D (6 bases). The germline gives CDR1 SNHLY, CDR2 FYNGKV (reference sequence). This CDR3 spans 13 amino acids. Trimming left V 3 bases short and J 5 bases short, with 7 bases between. Incomplete CDR3 DNA: TGTGCCAGCAGCTTGGGACAAAACGAAAGATTATTT. Translation gives CASSLGQNERLF. The whole CDR3 reads CASSLGQNERLFF.

By proportion, this clone is medium-sized. Genes here carry mouse names. The read is 1 residue too short to cover the CDR3 end, so that end is filled in from the germline J gene. The V gene is TRBV13-3, the J gene TRBJ2-7, with no clear D. Germline CDR1 is NNHDY and CDR2 is SYVADS. There are 11 residues in the CDR3. Trimming removed 5 bases at V and 4 bases at J, with 7 bases between. The DNA read from the CDR3 is TGTGCCAGCAGATCCGATTATGAACAGTAC. Its translation: CASRSDYEQY. The complete CDR3 sequence is CASRSDYEQYF.

As regards this clone: The listed genes are named as in mouse. The read terminates 1 residue ahead of where the CDR3 ends, so the germline J gene completes it. The V gene is TRBV23, the J gene TRBJ2-3; the table assigns TRBD1, which was not confirmed against the DNA. The CDR3 loop spans 13 amino acids. CDR1 is KGHTA and CDR2 is FQNQQP in the germline V gene. The DNA read from the CDR3 is TGCTCCAGCAGTCAAACAGGGACAGAAACGCTGTAT. Translation: CSSSQTGTETLY. The full CDR3 reads CSSSQTGTETLYF.

To note about this clone: Mouse germline and gene names are used. The read ends 1 residue early relative to the CDR3; the germline J gene fills the gap. The chain is built from TRBV26 and TRBJ2-1, with D unresolved. This CDR3 region has 13 residues. The V gene lost 3 bases and the J gene lost 1 base, with 4 bases spanning the gap. Per germline, CDR1 KGHPV and CDR2 FQNQEV (reference sequence). CDR3 bases read: TGTGCCAGCAGTCTCCGAAACTATGCTGAGCAGTTC. Protein product: CASSLRNYAEQF. The whole CDR3 sequence is CASSLRNYAEQFF.

As for this clone: Gene names denote mouse genes. The DNA ends 1 residue before the CDR3 does, and the rest of the CDR3 is filled in from the germline J gene. The V call is TRBV3, the J call TRBJ1-1, with TRBD1 matching over 7 bases. Looked up from germline, CDR1 is SNHLY and CDR2 is FYNGKV (reference sequence). CDR3 length: 14 residues. J lost 1 base, V lost 1 base, and 0 bases had no gene match. The sequenced part of the CDR3 DNA is TGTGCCAGCAGCTTAGGACAGGGGAACACAGAAGTCTTC. Protein product: CASSLGQGNTEVF. The whole CDR3 is CASSLGQGNTEVFF.